This T cell receptor (delta chain) was observed in a study of Vδ1+ human thymocytes. General study findings and limits: Thymic TRG and TRD repertoires appeared highly polyclonal, with Gaussian CDR3 length distributions. Despite high sort purity, roughly a fifth of thymic T cell receptor delta sequences were Vdelta2. Bulk repertoire data may be misinterpreted because of unexpected Vdelta2 sequences.

Germline V gene data show CDR1 as TSWWSYY and CDR2 as QGS. Trimming shortened V by 0 bases and J by 0 bases, and 32 bases separated the two germline ends. The CDR3 is made up of 23 amino acids. Extracted RNA was reverse transcribed into cDNA. Multiplex PCR used pooled V-gene forward primers and a constant-region reverse primer to amplify CDR3s. TCRdb re-called the multiplex PCR reads through CATT. The top ten hold under 0.3% of the sample, which has about 75,000 delta-chain clones, approximately 34% seen once. Notes on this clone: The antigen is not known.

Sequencing used Vdelta1+ gamma-delta thymocytes from the thymus. Subset reported: FACS-sorted CD3+ TCRalphabeta- TCRVdelta1+ TCRVdelta2- thymocytes. The V call is TRDV1, the J call TRDJ1; tentative D call: TRDD2 (8 bases). The receptor comes from a boy younger than two who had congenital heart surgery. In DNA, the CDR3 is TGTGCTCTTGGGGAACTTATCTTCCTACGTCTGGGGGGTGAGGTACTGTACACCGATAAACTCATCTTT. This translates into CALGELIFLRLGGEVLYTDKLIF.